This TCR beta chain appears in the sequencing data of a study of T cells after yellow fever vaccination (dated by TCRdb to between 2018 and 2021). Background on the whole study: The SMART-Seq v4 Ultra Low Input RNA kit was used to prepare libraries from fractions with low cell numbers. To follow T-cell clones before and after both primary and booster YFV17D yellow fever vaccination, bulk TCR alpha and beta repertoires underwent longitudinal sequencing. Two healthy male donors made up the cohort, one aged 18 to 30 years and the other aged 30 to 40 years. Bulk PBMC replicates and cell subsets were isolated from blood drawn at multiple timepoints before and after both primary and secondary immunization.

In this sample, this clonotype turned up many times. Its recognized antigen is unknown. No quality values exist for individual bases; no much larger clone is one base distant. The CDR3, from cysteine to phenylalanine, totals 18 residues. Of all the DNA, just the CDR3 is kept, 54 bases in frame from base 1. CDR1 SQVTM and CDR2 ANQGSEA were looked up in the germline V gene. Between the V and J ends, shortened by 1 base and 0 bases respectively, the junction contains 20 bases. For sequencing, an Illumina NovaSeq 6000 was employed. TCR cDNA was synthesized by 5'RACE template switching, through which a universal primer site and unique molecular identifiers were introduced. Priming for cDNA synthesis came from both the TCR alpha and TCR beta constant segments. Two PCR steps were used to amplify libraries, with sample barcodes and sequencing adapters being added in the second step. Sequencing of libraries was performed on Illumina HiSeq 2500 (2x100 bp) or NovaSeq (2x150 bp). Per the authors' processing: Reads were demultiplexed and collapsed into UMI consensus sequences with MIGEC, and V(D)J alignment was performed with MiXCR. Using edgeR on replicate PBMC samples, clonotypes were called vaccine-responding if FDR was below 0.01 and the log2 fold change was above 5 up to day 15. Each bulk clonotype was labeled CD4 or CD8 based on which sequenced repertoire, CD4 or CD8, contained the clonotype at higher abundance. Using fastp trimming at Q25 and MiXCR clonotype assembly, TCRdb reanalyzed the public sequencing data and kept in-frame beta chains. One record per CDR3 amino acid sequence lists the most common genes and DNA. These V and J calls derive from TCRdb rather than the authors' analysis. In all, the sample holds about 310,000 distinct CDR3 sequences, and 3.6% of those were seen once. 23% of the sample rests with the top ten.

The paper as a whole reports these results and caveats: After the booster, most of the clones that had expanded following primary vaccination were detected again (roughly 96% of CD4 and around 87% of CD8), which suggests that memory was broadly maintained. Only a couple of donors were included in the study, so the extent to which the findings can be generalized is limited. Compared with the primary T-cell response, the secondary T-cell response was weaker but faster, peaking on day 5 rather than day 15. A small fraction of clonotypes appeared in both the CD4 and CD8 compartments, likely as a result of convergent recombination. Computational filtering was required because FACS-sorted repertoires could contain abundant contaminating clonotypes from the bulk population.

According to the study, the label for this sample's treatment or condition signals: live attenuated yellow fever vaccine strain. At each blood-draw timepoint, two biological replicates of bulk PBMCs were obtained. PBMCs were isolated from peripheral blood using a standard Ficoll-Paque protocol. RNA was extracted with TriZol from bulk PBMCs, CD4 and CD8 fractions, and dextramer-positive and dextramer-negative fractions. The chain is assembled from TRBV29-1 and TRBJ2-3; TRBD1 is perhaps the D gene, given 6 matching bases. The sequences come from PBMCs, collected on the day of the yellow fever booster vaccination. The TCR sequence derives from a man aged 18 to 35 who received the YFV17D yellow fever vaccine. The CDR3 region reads CSVEVGLTGIASTDTQYF. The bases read TGCAGCGTTGAAGTAGGCCTAACAGGGATCGCTAGCACAGATACGCAGTATTTT.